A single sample gave rise to the 17 T cell receptor beta chains below, sequenced in a study of cytomegalovirus exposure and HLA in healthy donors. 13 Jbeta primers and 60 Vbeta primers were used for the PCR. Here immunoSEQ multiplex PCR was the method, and the copy in TCRdb shows in-frame clones only, minus some. The sample carries approximately 110,000 clones, 78% recorded once. The sequencing sample was made of PBMCs. The receptors originated from a man in his forties in good health and CMV-seronegative.

The chain uses TRBV6-6 and TRBJ2-5; 7 bases fit TRBD1. The CDR3 loop spans 15 amino acids. After removal of 8 bases from V and 5 bases from J, the junction contained 14 bases not matched to a gene. Germline V lookup: CDR1 MNHNY, CDR2 SVGAGI (reference sequence). The DNA of the CDR3 is TGTGCCAGCCTCACGGACCGAGGGGGCTGGGAGACCCAGTACTTC. Amino acid sequence: CASLTDRGGWETQYF.

To note about this clone: The junction and the germline gene differ at one end; a read error may be behind it. The chain is built from TRBV2 and TRBJ2-2; the match to TRBD1 covers 8 bases. Germline assignment: CDR1 SNHLY and CDR2 FYNNEI. The CDR3 sequence is 15 residues long. For the CDR3, the DNA is TGTGCCAGCACTGAAGGGCAGGGGGCAATCGGGGAGCTGTTTTTT. Translated, it gives CASTEGQGAIGELFF.

The V and J genes are TRBV19 and TRBJ1-5; D is possibly TRBD1 (5 bases). The germline CDR1 and CDR2 sequences are LNHDA and SQIVND (reference sequence). The CDR3 length is 12 residues. Trimming left V 4 bases short and J 4 bases short, with 5 bases between. CDR3 in DNA: TGTGCCAGTAGTACAGGGAATCAGCCCCAGCATTTT. Its protein is CASSTGNQPQHF. Complete variable domain (other parts from reference TRBV19 and TRBJ1-5): DGGITQSPKYLFRKEGQNVTLSCEQNLNHDAMYWYRQDPGQGLRLIYYSQIVNDFQKGDIAEGYSVSREKKESFPLTVTSAQKNPTAFYLCASSTGNQPQHFGDGTRLSIL.

The chain carries TRBV18 and TRBJ1-1; 7 bases fit TRBD1. V gave up 4 bases and J gave up 2 bases; unmatched junction bases: 7. The CDR3 spans 15 residues. The germline V gene encodes CDR1 KGHSH and CDR2 LQKENI. The CDR3 loop reads CASSLRQGGNTEAFF. In nucleotides, the CDR3 is TGTGCCAGCTCACTTCGACAGGGCGGAAACACTGAAGCTTTCTTT.

The rearrangement links TRBV4-1 to TRBJ1-2; no clear D gene. V gave up 0 bases and J gave up 5 bases, with 10 bases separating them. The germline CDR1 and CDR2 sequences are MGHRA and YSYEKL. CDR3 length: 14 residues. The CDR3, as DNA: TGCGCCAGCAGCCAAGACGCAACCAGGTATGGCTACACCTTC. This codes for CASSQDATRYGYTF.

The V call is TRBV7-9, the J call TRBJ2-5, with D possibly matching TRBD1 (6 bases). The CDR3 is made up of 15 amino acids. The V end was cut by 1 base, the J end by 5 bases, with 14 bases between. The V gene's germline CDR1 is SEHNR and CDR2 FQNEAQ (reference sequence). For the CDR3, the DNA is TGTGCCAGCAGCTTAGGCACAGGGTTTGGGGAGACCCAGTACTTC. Residues: CASSLGTGFGETQYF.

CDR3 residues: CASSEMTSGDTDTQYF. The CDR3 DNA is TGTGCCAGCAGTGAAATGACTAGCGGGGATACAGATACGCAGTATTTT. This sequence joins TRBV25-1 and TRBJ2-3, with 11 bases identical to TRBD2. CDR1 is MGHDK, CDR2 SYGVNS, per germline. V lost 2 bases, J lost 3 bases, and 4 bases stayed unmatched. There are 16 residues in the CDR3.

This chain uses TRBV7-8 with TRBJ1-1; weak D call: TRBD1 (6 bases). The CDR3 covers 14 residues. V lost 3 bases, J lost 4 bases, and 12 bases lay in between. Germline V gives CDR1 SGHVS, CDR2 FQNEAQ. CDR3 bases: TGTGCCAGCAGCTTTGGCAGGGGTTTCACTGAAGCTTTCTTT. Its translation is CASSFGRGFTEAFF.

This clone was observed a few times. The chain carries TRBV4-1 and TRBJ2-7, with a possible D match to TRBD1 (6 bases). Germline lookup yields CDR1 MGHRA and CDR2 YSYEKL. CDR3 length: 16 amino acids. V was shortened by 1 base and J by 0 bases, with 13 bases between the two germline ends. The CDR3 nucleotides read TGCGCCAGCAGCCAAGGGACAGCCAAGAGCTCCTACGAGCAGTACTTC. This gives the protein CASSQGTAKSSYEQYF.

The rearrangement uses TRBV7-6 and TRBJ1-2; 7 nucleotides align to TRBD1. Germline trimming cut 6 bases from V and 5 bases from J; bases unmatched to any gene: 6. Germline V gene lookup returns CDR1 SGHVS and CDR2 FNYEAQ. This CDR3 is 13 amino acids long. The DNA of the CDR3 is TGTGCCAGCAGTTTCTCACAGGGGTATGGCTACACCTTC. Amino acid sequence: CASSFSQGYGYTF.

The chain is built from TRBV7-3 and TRBJ2-3; 10 positions agree with TRBD2. This CDR3 spans 15 amino acids. J gave up 6 bases and V 5 bases, and 8 bases lay outside the gene matches. The germline CDR1 and CDR2 sequences are SGHTA and FQGTGA. The DNA of the CDR3 is TGTGCCAGCAGCCGCTGGGGGACTAGCGAGGATACGCAGTATTTT. Translation: CASSRWGTSEDTQYF. The entire variable domain, with the rest obtained from reference TRBV7-3 and TRBJ2-3, is as follows: GAGVSQTPSNKVTEKGKYVELRCDPISGHTALYWYRQSLGQGPEFLIYFQGTGAADDSGLPNDRFFAVRPEGSVSTLKIQRTERGDSAVYLCASSRWGTSEDTQYFGPGTRLTVL.

The chain is built from TRBV27 and TRBJ1-5; possible D gene TRBD1, 6 bases. The CDR3 is made up of 14 amino acids. V lost 5 bases and J lost 7, with 15 bases in between. The germline gives CDR1 MNHEY, CDR2 SMNVEV (reference sequence). Written as DNA, the CDR3 is TGTGCCAGCAGTCCAAGGACAGCCAGGCAGCCCCAGCATTTT. Its protein is CASSPRTARQPQHF.

This clone was recorded a few times. The gene calls are TRBV7-6 and TRBJ2-7; 12 bases are a match to TRBD1. J was trimmed by 3 bases and V by 5 bases; bases with no gene match: 14. This CDR3 contains 18 residues. Germline V CDR1 and CDR2: SGHVS, FNYEAQ. The CDR3 sequence is CASSRGTGGKPALYEQYF. CDR3 in DNA: TGTGCCAGCAGCCGAGGGACAGGGGGCAAGCCCGCCCTCTACGAGCAGTACTTC.

The chain has TRBV30 and TRBJ1-3; tentatively, D is TRBD1 (6 bases). CDR1 GTSNPN and CDR2 SVGIG come from the germline V gene (reference sequence). V lost 0 bases to trimming and J lost 3 bases, with 12 bases between them. The CDR3 covers 15 residues. As DNA, the CDR3 is TGTGCCTGGAGTGTGAATGGACAGCTTGGAAACACCATATATTTT. Protein sequence: CAWSVNGQLGNTIYF.

The chain employs TRBV5-6 and TRBJ1-1; D possibly corresponds to TRBD1 (6 bases). V was clipped by 0 bases and J by 1 base, with 10 bases between them. Germline V gene lookup returns CDR1 SGHDT and CDR2 YYEEEE. The CDR3 is made up of 15 amino acids. The CDR3 DNA follows: TGTGCCAGCAGCTTGGTAGGGACACCGAACACTGAAGCTTTCTTT. This codes for CASSLVGTPNTEAFF.

A few counts support this clone. This chain joins TRBV19 and TRBJ1-2; D gene uncertain. This CDR3 has 15 amino acids. Between the trimmed V and J ends, which lost 4 bases and 6 bases, there was a span of 18 bases. Germline V gene lookup returns CDR1 LNHDA and CDR2 SQIVND (reference sequence). CDR3 protein: CASSTVHGSENGYTF. CDR3 bases: TGTGCCAGTAGTACGGTCCATGGGAGCGAGAATGGCTACACCTTC.

There are a few counts of this clone. The chain carries TRBV11-2 and TRBJ2-2, with D perhaps TRBD2 (7 bases). In germline, CDR1 is SGHAT, CDR2 FQNNGV. The CDR3 contains 16 residues. V lost 6 bases and J lost 4, with 18 bases in between. CDR3 nucleotides: TGTGCCAGCAGAAAATTGCGGGGGCGGACCACCGGGGAGCTGTTTTTT. It encodes CASRKLRGRTTGELFF.